The 19 T cell receptor beta chains listed next were all sequenced from one sample in a study of Ad26.COV2.S vaccination and SARS-CoV-2 variants. Produced via immunoSEQ multiplex PCR; TCRdb's table is partial and in-frame only. This sample has around 250,000 clones; around 87% occur once, and the top ten carry under 4%. Treatment described: some 19 received Ad26.COV2.S at low or high dose, single or two shots; several received placebo; per-sample allocation not given. Sampling took place 63 days after the first vaccine or placebo injection. The material sequenced was peripheral blood, taken in a trial of Ad26.COV2.S vaccine versus placebo. The origin of the receptors is a person between 18 and 60 years old who received the Ad26.COV2.S COVID-19 vaccine or a placebo.

The genes are TRBV5-6 and TRBJ1-6; D remains unclear. Germline CDR1 SGHDT, CDR2 YYEEEE. The CDR3 has 15 residues. Between the trimmed V and J ends, which lost 4 bases and 7 bases, there was a span of 15 bases. CDR3 loop: CASSGGSGRNSPLHF. DNA for the CDR3: TGTGCCAGCAGCGGTGGATCCGGGAGGAATTCACCCCTCCACTTT.

The chain links TRBV4-2 to TRBJ1-5; TRBD1 matches 12 bases. CDR3 length: 22 residues. With 3 bases clipped from V and 2 bases from J, the junction kept 20 bases outside the gene matches. Germline V gene data show CDR1 as LGHNA and CDR2 as YNFKEQ. DNA of the CDR3: TGTGCCAGCAGCCAGAGGGACGGGACAGGGGGCTCTGCGGGTTGGGGCAATCAGCCCCAGCATTTT. Its translation: CASSQRDGTGGSAGWGNQPQHF.

The gene calls are TRBV28 and TRBJ1-1, with a possible D match to TRBD1 (6 bases). The V and J ends lost 6 bases and 3 bases respectively, with 11 bases between them. The germline V gene has CDR1 MDHEN and CDR2 SYDVKM. The CDR3 is made up of 13 amino acids. CDR3 residues: CASSDRWDTEAFF. The CDR3 coding sequence is TGTGCCAGCAGCGACAGGTGGGACACTGAAGCTTTCTTT.

The genes are TRBV7-2 and TRBJ2-7; D may be TRBD2 (6 bases). Germline assignment: CDR1 SGHTA and CDR2 FQGNSA. Trimming left V 2 bases short and J 4 bases short, with 15 bases between. The CDR3 is 15 amino acids. CDR3 in DNA: TGTGCCAGCAGCTTACAGGAGGGACTCAGGTACGAGCAGTACTTC. Its translation is CASSLQEGLRYEQYF.

This rearrangement joins TRBV30 to TRBJ1-2; 8 bases match TRBD1. CDR3 length: 13 amino acids. After removal of 3 bases from V and 3 bases from J, the junction contained 3 bases not matched to a gene. Germline V gene data show CDR1 as GTSNPN and CDR2 as SVGIG (reference sequence). This CDR3 reads CAWRTGAYYGYTF. The CDR3 nucleotides read TGTGCCTGGAGGACAGGGGCCTACTATGGCTACACCTTC.

The chain carries TRBV6-2 or TRBV6-3 and TRBJ1-5; D gene ambiguous. Trimming stripped 6 bases from V and 0 bases from J, with 6 bases between. Germline CDR1 reads MNHEY; CDR2 reads SVGEGT. The CDR3 has 13 amino acids. The CDR3 here is CASSWNSNQPQHF. CDR3 DNA: TGTGCCAGCAGCTGGAATAGCAATCAGCCCCAGCATTTT.

The genes are TRBV6-5 and TRBJ1-2; TRBD1 is a possible D gene (6 bases). Per the germline V gene, CDR1 is MNHEY and CDR2 is SVGAGI. The V end lost 6 bases, the J end lost 2 bases, and 16 bases lay between the germline ends. This CDR3 spans 15 amino acids. CDR3 bases: TGTGCCAGCAGGAAGACAGGCGACAAAAACTATGGCTACACCTTC. Its translation is CASRKTGDKNYGYTF.

The chain uses TRBV6-5 and TRBJ2-1; 8 nucleotides line up with TRBD1. V dropped 6 bases and J dropped 5; count of bases not matched to a gene: 6. CDR1 MNHEY and CDR2 SVGAGI come from the germline V gene. The CDR3 is 14 amino acids. DNA for the CDR3: TGTGCCAGCAGGACAGGGGAACTACACAATGAGCAGTTCTTC. This gives the protein CASRTGELHNEQFF.

The gene calls are TRBV3-1 (or the pseudogene TRBV3-2) and TRBJ1-1; no definite D call. Looked up from germline, CDR1 is LGHDT and CDR2 is YNNKEL (reference sequence). V was cut by 1 base and J by 1 base, with 10 bases left in between. This CDR3 is 15 amino acids long. CDR3 DNA: TGTGCCAGCAGCCAAGTGAGGGTGGGGAACACTGAAGCTTTCTTT. Protein product: CASSQVRVGNTEAFF.

The V and J genes are TRBV7-2 and TRBJ1-4, with D possibly TRBD1 on 6 matching bases. Germline CDR1 is SGHTA and CDR2 is FQGNSA. The CDR3 is 15 residues long. Trimming removed 1 base at V and 7 bases at J, with 13 bases between. CDR3 residues: CASSLVLRGGEKLFF. The DNA of the CDR3 is TGTGCCAGCAGCTTAGTGTTAAGGGGGGGTGAAAAACTGTTTTTT.

The chain employs TRBV7-8 and TRBJ1-3; D unclear. V was pared by 5 bases and J by 0 bases, with 8 bases between. Germline CDR1 SGHVS, CDR2 FQNEAQ. This CDR3 is built from 14 residues. CDR3 in amino acids: CASSLGSSGNTIYF. CDR3 DNA: TGTGCCAGCAGCCTCGGGTCCTCTGGAAACACCATATATTTT.

V usage is TRBV4-2 and J usage is TRBJ2-2; 10 bases line up with TRBD2. With 4 bases clipped from V and 2 bases from J, the junction kept 7 bases outside the gene matches. The CDR3 is 17 residues long. Germline V CDR1 and CDR2: LGHNA, YNFKEQ. CDR3 nucleotide sequence: TGTGCCAGCAGCCCGGTTCTAGCGGGGGAAAACACCGGGGAGCTGTTTTTT. Amino acid sequence: CASSPVLAGENTGELFF.

This chain links TRBV6-2 or TRBV6-3 with TRBJ2-2, with 9 bases that match TRBD2. Germline CDR1 and CDR2: MNHEY and SVGEGT. CDR3 length equals 15 residues. The J segment lost 5 bases and the V segment lost 1 base, leaving 2 bases of the junction unmatched. CDR3 sequence reads: CASSYWTSATGELFF. CDR3 nucleotides: TGTGCCAGCAGTTACTGGACTAGCGCTACCGGGGAGCTGTTTTTT.

V is TRBV5-8 and J is TRBJ1-5; TRBD1 matches at 9 bases. The length of the CDR3 is 17 residues. V was pared by 0 bases and J by 9 bases, with 13 bases of the junction left unmatched. Germline CDR1 SGHTS, CDR2 YDEGEE. The CDR3 DNA sequence: TGTGCCAGCAGCTTGGGGCAACCCGACAGGGGGACCATGCCCCAGCATTTT. Protein sequence: CASSLGQPDRGTMPQHF. The full variable domain, rest sourced from reference TRBV5-8 and TRBJ1-5, is EAGVTQSPTHLIKTRGQQATLRCSPISGHTSVYWYQQALGLGLQFLLWYDEGEERNRGNFPPRFSGRQFPNYSSELNVNALELEDSALYLCASSLGQPDRGTMPQHFGDGTRLSIL.

The rearrangement joins TRBV6-6 to TRBJ1-1; TRBD1 might be the D (5 bases). The V end lost 4 bases, the J end lost 6 bases, and 12 bases lay between the germline ends. The germline CDR1 and CDR2 sequences are MNHNY and SVGAGI (reference sequence). This CDR3 region has 13 residues. CDR3 loop: CASSFVKGAEAFF. Written as DNA, the CDR3 is TGTGCCAGCAGTTTCGTTAAAGGGGCTGAAGCTTTCTTT.

The chain carries TRBV9 and TRBJ2-1, with D perhaps being TRBD1 or TRBD2 (6 bases each). With 4 bases removed from V and 6 bases from J, the gap between germline ends came to 14 bases. The CDR3 has 14 amino acids. Looked up from germline, CDR1 is SGDLS and CDR2 is YYNGEE. The CDR3 reads CASSPRGLGNEQFF. CDR3 in DNA: TGTGCCAGCAGCCCCCGGGGGCTTGGCAATGAGCAGTTCTTC. Variable domain in full (rest from reference TRBV9 and TRBJ2-1): DSGVTQTPKHLITATGQRVTLRCSPRSGDLSVYWYQQSLDQGLQFLIQYYNGEERAKGNILERFSAQQFPDLHSELNLSSLELGDSALYFCASSPRGLGNEQFFGPGTRLTVL.

The rearrangement uses TRBV6-5 and TRBJ2-7; TRBD2 matches 7 bases. CDR1 and CDR2 (germline): MNHEY, SVGAGI. This CDR3 has 16 residues. J was trimmed by 2 bases and V by 0 bases; bases with no gene match: 7. CDR3 in amino acids: CASSYSSSGGPYEQYF. CDR3 nucleotide sequence: TGTGCCAGCAGTTACTCGTCTAGCGGAGGTCCCTACGAGCAGTACTTC.

The chain combines TRBV6-1 with TRBJ1-4, with no clear D. This CDR3 spans 17 amino acids. V gave up 0 bases and J gave up 0 bases, with 11 bases separating them. Germline V gene data show CDR1 as MNHNS and CDR2 as SASEGT. The CDR3 protein is CASSEAPQASTNEKLFF. The CDR3 coding sequence is TGTGCCAGCAGTGAAGCGCCGCAGGCCTCAACTAATGAAAAACTGTTTTTT.

The V and J genes are TRBV6-2 or TRBV6-3 and TRBJ1-2, with D possibly being TRBD1 (5 bases). The CDR3 sequence is 13 residues long. Germline V gene lookup returns CDR1 MNHEY and CDR2 SVGEGT. Trimming cost V 2 bases and J 5 bases, with 9 bases left between them. The CDR3 DNA is TGTGCCAGCAGTTACGCCGGGGCGTATGGCTACACCTTC. Translation gives CASSYAGAYGYTF.